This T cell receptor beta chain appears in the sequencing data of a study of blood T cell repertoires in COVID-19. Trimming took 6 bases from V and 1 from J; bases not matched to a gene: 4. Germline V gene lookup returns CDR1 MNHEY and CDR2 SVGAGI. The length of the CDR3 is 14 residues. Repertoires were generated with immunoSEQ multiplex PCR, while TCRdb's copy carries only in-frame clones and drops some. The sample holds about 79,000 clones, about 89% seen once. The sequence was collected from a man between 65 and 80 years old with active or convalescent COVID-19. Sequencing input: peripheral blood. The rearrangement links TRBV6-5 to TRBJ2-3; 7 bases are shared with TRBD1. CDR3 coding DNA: TGTGCCAGCAGGCCACAGGGGCGCACAGATACGCAGTATTTT. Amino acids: CASRPQGRTDTQYF.